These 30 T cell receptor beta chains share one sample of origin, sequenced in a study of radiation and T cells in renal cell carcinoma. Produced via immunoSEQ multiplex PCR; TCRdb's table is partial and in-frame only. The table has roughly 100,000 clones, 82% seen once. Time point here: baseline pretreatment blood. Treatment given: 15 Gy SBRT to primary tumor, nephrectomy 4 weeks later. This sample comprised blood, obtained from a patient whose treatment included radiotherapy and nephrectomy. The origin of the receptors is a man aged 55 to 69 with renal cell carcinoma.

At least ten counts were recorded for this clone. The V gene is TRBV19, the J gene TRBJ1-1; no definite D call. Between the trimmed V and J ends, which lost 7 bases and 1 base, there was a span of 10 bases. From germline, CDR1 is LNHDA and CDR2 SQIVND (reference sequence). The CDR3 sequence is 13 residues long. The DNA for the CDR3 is TGTGCCAGTAACCTGGGCCAGAACACTGAAGCTTTCTTT. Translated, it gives CASNLGQNTEAFF.

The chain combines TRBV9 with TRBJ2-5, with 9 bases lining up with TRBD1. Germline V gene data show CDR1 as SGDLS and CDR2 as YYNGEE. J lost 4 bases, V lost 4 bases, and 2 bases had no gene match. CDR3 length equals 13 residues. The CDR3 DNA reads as TGTGCCAGCAGCAAGGGACAGGGAGAGACCCAGTACTTC. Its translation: CASSKGQGETQYF.

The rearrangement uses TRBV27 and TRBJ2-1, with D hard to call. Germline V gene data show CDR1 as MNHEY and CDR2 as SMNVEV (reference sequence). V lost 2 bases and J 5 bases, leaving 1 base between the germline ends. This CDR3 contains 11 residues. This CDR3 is CASSLNNEQFF. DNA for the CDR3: TGTGCCAGCAGTTTAAACAATGAGCAGTTCTTC.

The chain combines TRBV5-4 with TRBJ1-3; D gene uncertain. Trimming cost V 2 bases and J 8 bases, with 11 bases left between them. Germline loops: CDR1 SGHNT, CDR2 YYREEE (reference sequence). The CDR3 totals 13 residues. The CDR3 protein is CASSFSPMDTIYF. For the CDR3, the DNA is TGTGCCAGCAGCTTTAGTCCCATGGACACCATATATTTT.

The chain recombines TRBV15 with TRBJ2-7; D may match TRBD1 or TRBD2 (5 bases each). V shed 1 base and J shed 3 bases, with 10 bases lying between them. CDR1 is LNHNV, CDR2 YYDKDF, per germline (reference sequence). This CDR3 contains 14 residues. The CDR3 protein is CATSRVGVSYEQYF. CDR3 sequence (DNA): TGTGCCACCAGCAGAGTGGGGGTCAGCTACGAGCAGTACTTC.

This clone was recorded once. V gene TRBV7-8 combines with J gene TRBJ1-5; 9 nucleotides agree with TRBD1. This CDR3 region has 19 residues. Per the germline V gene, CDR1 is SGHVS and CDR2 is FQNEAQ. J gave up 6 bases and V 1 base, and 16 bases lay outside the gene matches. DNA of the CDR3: TGTGCCAGCAGCTTAGAAGTTTGGGACAGGGCTCTGGAAAGTCAGCCCCAGCATTTT. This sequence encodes CASSLEVWDRALESQPQHF.

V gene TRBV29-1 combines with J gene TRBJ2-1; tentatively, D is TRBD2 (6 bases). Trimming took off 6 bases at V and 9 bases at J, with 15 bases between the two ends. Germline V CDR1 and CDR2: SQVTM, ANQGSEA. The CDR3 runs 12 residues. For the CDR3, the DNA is TGCAGCGTGGACGGGGACTCCCGTGAGCAGTTCTTC. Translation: CSVDGDSREQFF.

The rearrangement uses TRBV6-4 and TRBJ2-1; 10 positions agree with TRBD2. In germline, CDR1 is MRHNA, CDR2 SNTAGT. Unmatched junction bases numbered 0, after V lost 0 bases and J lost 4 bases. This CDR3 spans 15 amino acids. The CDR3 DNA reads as TGTGCCAGCAGTGACTCAGCGGGAGGGTACAATGAGCAGTTCTTC. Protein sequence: CASSDSAGGYNEQFF.

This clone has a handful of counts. The CDR3 DNA is TGTGCCAGCAGCTTAGTGGGGGTGGGAGCAGATGTTTTAGATACGCAGTATTTT. This codes for CASSLVGVGADVLDTQYF. The chain uses TRBV7-8 and TRBJ2-3, with D possibly being TRBD1 or TRBD2 (5 bases each). Per the germline V gene, CDR1 is SGHVS and CDR2 is FQNEAQ. The CDR3 runs 18 residues. The germline V and J ends were trimmed by 1 base and 5 bases, with 22 bases remaining between them. Full variable domain (missing parts from reference TRBV7-8 and TRBJ2-3): GAGVSQSPRYKVAKRGQDVALRCDPISGHVSLFWYQQALGQGPEFLTYFQNEAQLDKSGLPSDRFFAERPEGSVSTLKIQRTQQEDSAVYLCASSLVGVGADVLDTQYFGPGTRLTVL.

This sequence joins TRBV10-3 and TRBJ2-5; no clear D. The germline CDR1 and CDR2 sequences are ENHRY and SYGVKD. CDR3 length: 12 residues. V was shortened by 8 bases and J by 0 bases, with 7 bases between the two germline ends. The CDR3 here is CAISRDQETQYF. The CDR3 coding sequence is TGTGCCATCTCAAGAGACCAAGAGACCCAGTACTTC.

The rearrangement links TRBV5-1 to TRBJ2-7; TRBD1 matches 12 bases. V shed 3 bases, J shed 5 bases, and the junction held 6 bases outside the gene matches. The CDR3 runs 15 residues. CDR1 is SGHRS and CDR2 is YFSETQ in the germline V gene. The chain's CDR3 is CASSWGQGARNEQYF. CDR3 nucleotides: TGCGCCAGCAGCTGGGGACAGGGGGCGCGAAACGAGCAGTACTTC.

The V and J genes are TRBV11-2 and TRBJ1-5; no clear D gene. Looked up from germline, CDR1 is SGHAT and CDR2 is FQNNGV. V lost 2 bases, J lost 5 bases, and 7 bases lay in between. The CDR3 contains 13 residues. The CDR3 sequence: CASSLWADQPQHF. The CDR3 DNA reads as TGTGCCAGCAGCTTATGGGCGGATCAGCCCCAGCATTTT. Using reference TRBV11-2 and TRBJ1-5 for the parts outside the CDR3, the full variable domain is EAGVAQSPRYKIIEKRQSVAFWCNPISGHATLYWYQQILGQGPKLLIQFQNNGVVDDSQLPKDRFSAERLKGVDSTLKIQPAKLEDSAVYLCASSLWADQPQHFGDGTRLSIL.

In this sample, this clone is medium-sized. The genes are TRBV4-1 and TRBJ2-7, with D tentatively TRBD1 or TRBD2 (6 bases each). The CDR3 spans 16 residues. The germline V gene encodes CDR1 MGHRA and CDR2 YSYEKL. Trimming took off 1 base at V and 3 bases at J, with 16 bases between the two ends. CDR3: CASSQVPGVTGYEQYF. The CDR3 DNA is TGCGCCAGCAGCCAAGTACCGGGGGTGACAGGCTACGAGCAGTACTTC.

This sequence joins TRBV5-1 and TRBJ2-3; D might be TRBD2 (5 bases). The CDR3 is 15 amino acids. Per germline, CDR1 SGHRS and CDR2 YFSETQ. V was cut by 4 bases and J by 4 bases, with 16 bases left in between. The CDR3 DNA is TGCGCCAGCAGCATTACGGGAATAGTCGCAGATACGCAGTATTTT. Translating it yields CASSITGIVADTQYF.

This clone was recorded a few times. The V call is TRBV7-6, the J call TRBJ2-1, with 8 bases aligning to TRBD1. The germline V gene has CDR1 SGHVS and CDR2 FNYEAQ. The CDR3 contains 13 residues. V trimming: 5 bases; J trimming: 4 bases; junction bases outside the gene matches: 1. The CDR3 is CASSRDRYNEQFF. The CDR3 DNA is TGTGCCAGCAGCCGGGACAGGTACAATGAGCAGTTCTTC.

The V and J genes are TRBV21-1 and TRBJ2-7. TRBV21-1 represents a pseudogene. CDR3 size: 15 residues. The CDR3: CASSGLGPLRYEQYF. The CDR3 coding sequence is TGTGCCAGCAGCGGGCTGGGACCCTTGCGCTACGAGCAGTACTTC.

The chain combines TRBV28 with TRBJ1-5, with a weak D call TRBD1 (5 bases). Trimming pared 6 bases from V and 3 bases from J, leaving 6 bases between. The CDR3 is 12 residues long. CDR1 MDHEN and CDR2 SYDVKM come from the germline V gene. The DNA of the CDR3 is TGTGCCAGCAGGGGACTCAATCAGCCCCAGCATTTT. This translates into CASRGLNQPQHF.

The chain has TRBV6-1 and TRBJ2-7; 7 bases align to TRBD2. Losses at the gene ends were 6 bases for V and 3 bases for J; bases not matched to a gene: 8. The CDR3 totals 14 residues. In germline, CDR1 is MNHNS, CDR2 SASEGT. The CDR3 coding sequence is TGTGCCAGCAGCTCTAGCGGATTTTTCTACGAGCAGTACTTC. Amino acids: CASSSSGFFYEQYF.

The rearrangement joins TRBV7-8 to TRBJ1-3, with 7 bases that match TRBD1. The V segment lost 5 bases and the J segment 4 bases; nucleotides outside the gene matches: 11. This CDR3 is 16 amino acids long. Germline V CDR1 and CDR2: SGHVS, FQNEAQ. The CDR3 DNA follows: TGTGCCAGCAGCCCGTACAGGGGAAAACCCGGAAACACCATATATTTT. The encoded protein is CASSPYRGKPGNTIYF.

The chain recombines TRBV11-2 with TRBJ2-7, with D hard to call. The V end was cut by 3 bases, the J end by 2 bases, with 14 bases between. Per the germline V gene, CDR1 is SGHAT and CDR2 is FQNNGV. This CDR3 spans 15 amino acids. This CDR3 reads CASSLKGNGAYEQYF. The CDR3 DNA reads TGTGCCAGCAGCTTGAAAGGGAATGGGGCCTACGAGCAGTACTTC.

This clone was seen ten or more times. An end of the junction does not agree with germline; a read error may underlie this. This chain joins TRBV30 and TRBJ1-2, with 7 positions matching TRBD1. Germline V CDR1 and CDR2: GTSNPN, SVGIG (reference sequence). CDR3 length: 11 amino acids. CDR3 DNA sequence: TGTGCCTGGAGTGTAGGCCGGGACAGAGTCTTC. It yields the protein CAWSVGRDRVF.

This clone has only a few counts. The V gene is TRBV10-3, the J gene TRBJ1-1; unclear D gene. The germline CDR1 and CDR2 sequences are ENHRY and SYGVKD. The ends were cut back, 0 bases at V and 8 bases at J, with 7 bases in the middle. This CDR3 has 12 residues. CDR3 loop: CAISESALEAFF. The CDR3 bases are TGTGCCATCAGTGAGTCGGCGTTAGAAGCTTTCTTT.

The CDR3 here is CASSESRTGELFF. Written as DNA, the CDR3 is TGCGCCAGCAGTGAGAGTCGGACCGGGGAGCTGTTTTTT. The chain uses TRBV10-1 and TRBJ2-2; D gene uncertain. The V and J ends lost 2 bases and 5 bases respectively, with 6 bases between them. Germline V lookup: CDR1 WNHNN, CDR2 SYGVQD (reference sequence). The CDR3 loop spans 13 amino acids.

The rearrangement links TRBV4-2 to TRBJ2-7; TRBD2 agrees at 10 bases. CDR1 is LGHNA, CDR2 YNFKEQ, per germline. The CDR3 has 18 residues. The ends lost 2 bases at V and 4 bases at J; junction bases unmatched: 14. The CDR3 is CASSQQPAGGSLGYEQYF. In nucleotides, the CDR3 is TGTGCCAGCAGCCAACAGCCAGCGGGAGGGTCATTAGGGTACGAGCAGTACTTC.

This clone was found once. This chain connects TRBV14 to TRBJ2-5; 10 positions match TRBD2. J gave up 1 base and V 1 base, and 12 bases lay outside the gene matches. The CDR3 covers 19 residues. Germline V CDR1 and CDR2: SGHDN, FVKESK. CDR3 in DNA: TGTGCCAGCAGCCAAGGAGGCCCTAGCGGGAGCCTTTCCCAAGAGACCCAGTACTTC. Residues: CASSQGGPSGSLSQETQYF. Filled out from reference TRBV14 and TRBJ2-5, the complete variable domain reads EAGVTQFPSHSVIEKGQTVTLRCDPISGHDNLYWYRRVMGKEIKFLLHFVKESKQDESGMPNNRFLAERTGGTYSTLKVQPAELEDSGVYFCASSQGGPSGSLSQETQYFGPGTRLLVL.

CDR3 in amino acids: CASSQPGVSYEQYF. Written as DNA, the CDR3 is TGCGCCAGCAGCCAACCGGGCGTCTCCTACGAGCAGTACTTC. The rearrangement uses TRBV4-1 and TRBJ2-7; no reliable D call. This CDR3 has 14 amino acids. In germline, CDR1 is MGHRA, CDR2 YSYEKL. Between the trimmed V and J ends, which lost 2 bases and 0 bases, there was a span of 8 bases.

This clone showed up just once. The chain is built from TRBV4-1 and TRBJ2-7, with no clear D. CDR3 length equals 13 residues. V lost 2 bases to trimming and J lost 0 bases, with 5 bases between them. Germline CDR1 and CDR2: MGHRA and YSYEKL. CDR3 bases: TGCGCCAGCAGCCAACGAGTCTCCTACGAGCAGTACTTC. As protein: CASSQRVSYEQYF.

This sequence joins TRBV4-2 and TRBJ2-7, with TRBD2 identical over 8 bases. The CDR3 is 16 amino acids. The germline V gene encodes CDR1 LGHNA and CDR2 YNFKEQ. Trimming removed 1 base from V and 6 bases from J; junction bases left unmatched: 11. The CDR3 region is CASSQGVAGNPLEQYF. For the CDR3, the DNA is TGTGCCAGCAGCCAAGGGGTAGCGGGAAATCCACTCGAGCAGTACTTC.

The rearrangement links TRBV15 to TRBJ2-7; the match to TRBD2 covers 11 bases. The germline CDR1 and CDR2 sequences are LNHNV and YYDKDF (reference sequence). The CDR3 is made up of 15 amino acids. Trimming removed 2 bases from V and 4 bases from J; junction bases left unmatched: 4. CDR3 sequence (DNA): TGTGCCACCAGCAGATCCGTAGCGGGAGGGTACGAGCAGTACTTC. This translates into CATSRSVAGGYEQYF.

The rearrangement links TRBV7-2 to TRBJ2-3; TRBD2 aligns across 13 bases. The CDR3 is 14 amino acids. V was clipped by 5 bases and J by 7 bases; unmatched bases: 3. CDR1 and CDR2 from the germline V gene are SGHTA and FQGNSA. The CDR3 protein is CASSAGTSGNTQYF. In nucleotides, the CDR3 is TGTGCCAGCAGCGCCGGGACTAGCGGGAATACGCAGTATTTT.